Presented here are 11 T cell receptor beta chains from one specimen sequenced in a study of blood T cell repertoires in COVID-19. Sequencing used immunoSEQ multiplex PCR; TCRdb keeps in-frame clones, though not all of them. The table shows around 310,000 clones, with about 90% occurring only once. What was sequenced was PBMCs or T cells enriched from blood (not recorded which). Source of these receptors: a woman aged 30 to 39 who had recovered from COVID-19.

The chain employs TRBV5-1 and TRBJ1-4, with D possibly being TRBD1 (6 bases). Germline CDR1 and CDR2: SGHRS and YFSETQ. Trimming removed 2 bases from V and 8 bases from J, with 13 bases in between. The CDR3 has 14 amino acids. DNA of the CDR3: TGCGCCAGCAGCTTCTCAGGGGAACGCGAAAAACTGTTTTTT. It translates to CASSFSGEREKLFF.

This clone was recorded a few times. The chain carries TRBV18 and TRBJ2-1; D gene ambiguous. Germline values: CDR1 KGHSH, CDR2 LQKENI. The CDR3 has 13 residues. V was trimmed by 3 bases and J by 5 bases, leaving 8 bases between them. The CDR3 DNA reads TGTGCCAGCTCACCCTCGGTAGACAATGAGCAGTTCTTC. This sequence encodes CASSPSVDNEQFF. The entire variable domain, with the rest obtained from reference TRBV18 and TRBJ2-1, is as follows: NAGVMQNPRHLVRRRGQEARLRCSPMKGHSHVYWYRQLPEEGLKFMVYLQKENIIDESGMPKERFSAEFPKEGPSILRIQQVVRGDSAAYFCASSPSVDNEQFFGPGTRLTVL.

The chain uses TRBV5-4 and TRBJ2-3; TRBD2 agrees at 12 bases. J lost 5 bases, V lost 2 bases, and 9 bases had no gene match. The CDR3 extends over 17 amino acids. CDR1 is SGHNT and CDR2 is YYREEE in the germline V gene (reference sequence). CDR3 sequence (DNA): TGTGCCAGCAGCTTCTACCGACTAGCGGGAGAAGGAGATACGCAGTATTTT. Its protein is CASSFYRLAGEGDTQYF.

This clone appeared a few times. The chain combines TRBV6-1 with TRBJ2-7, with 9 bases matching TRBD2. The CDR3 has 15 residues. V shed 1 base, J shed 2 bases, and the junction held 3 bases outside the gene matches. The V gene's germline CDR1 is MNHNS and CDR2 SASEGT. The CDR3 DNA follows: TGTGCCAGCAGTGAAGATAGCGGGAGCCCCTACGAGCAGTACTTC. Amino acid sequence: CASSEDSGSPYEQYF.

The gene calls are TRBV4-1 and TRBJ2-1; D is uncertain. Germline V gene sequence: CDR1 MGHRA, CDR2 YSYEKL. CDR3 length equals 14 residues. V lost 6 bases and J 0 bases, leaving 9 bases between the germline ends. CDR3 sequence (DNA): TGCGCCAGCAGACCGGCAGGCTCCTACAATGAGCAGTTCTTC. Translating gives CASRPAGSYNEQFF.

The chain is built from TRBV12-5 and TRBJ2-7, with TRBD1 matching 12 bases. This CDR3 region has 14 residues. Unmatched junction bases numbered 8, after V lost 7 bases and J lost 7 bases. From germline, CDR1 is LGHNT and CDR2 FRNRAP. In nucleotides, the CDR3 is TGTGCTAGTGCCCCGGGACAGGGGGCGCTTGAGCAGTACTTC. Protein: CASAPGQGALEQYF.

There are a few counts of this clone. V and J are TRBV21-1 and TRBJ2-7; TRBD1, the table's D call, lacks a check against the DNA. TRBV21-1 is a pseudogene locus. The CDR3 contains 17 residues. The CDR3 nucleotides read TGTGCCAGCAGCAAAGCAGGGATCCGGGACAGGGTCCACGAGCAGTACTTC. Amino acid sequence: CASSKAGIRDRVHEQYF.

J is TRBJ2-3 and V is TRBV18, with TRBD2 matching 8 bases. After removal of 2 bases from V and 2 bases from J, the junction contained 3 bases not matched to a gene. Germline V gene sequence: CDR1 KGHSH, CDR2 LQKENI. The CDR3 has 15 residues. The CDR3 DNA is TGTGCCAGCTCACCAAGACTAGCGAACACAGATACGCAGTATTTT. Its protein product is CASSPRLANTDTQYF.

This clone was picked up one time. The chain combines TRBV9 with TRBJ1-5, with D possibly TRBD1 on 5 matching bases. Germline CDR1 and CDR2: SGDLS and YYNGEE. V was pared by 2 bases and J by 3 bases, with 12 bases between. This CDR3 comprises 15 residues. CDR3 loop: CASSVTGGPNQPQHF. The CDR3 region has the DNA TGTGCCAGCAGCGTTACCGGGGGACCCAATCAGCCCCAGCATTTT.

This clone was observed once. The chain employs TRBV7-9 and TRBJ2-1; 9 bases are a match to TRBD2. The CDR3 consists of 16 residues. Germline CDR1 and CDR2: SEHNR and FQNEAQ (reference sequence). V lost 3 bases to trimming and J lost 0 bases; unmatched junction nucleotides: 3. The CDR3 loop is CASSLGSGSSYNEQFF. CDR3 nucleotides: TGTGCCAGCAGCTTGGGTAGCGGGAGCTCCTACAATGAGCAGTTCTTC.

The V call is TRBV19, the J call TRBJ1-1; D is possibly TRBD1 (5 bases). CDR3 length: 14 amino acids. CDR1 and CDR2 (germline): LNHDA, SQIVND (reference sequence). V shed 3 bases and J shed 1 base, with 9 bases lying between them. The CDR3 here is CASSMVRGNTEAFF. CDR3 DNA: TGTGCCAGTAGTATGGTAAGGGGGAACACTGAAGCTTTCTTT.